The sequence of this T cell receptor beta chain was determined in a study of T cells in Graves' hyperthyroidism and ophthalmopathy. Study conclusions and caveats: A model built on 13 V-J features separated ophthalmopathy from stable hyperthyroidism.

This clonotype showed up many times. The antigen is undetermined. Each diagnosis drew on symptoms, thyroxine, TRAb, thyroid ultrasound and orbital computed tomography findings. Approximately 9.3 ml of fresh peripheral blood supplied the PBMCs. This CDR3 region has 15 residues. The V end was cut by 1 base, the J end by 5 bases, with 12 bases between. CDR1 is MNHEY and CDR2 is SMNVEV in the germline V gene (reference sequence). The investigators amplified TCR beta CDR3 regions from RNA transcripts. HTBI primers were used for first-round RT-PCR of the TCR CDR3. TCRdb analysed the multiplex PCR reads with MiXCR anew, one entry per CDR3 protein. The sample contains roughly 380,000 distinct CDR3 sequences, around 18% of which appear only once.

The chain recombines TRBV27 with TRBJ1-5; possibly TRBD1 for D (5 bases). The clonotype originates from a woman aged 40 to 50 with Graves' ophthalmopathy. The sequencing sample was made of blood. The CDR3 here is CASSLWGGWDQPQHF. The CDR3 DNA reads as TGTGCCAGCAGTTTATGGGGGGGATGGGATCAGCCCCAGCATTTT.